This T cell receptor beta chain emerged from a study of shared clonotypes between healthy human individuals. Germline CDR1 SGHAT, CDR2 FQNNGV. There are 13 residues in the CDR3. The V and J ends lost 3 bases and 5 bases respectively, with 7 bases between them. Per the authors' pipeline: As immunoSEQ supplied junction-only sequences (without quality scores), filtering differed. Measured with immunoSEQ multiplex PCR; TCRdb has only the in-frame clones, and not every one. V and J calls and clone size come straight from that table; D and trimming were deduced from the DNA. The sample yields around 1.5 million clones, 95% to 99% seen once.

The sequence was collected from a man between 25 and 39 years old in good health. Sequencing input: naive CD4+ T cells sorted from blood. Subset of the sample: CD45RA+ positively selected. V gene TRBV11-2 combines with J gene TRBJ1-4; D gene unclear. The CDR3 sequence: CASSFGVNEKLFF. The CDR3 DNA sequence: TGTGCCAGCAGCTTCGGGGTAAATGAAAAACTGTTTTTT. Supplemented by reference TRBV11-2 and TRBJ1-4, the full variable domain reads EAGVAQSPRYKIIEKRQSVAFWCNPISGHATLYWYQQILGQGPKLLIQFQNNGVVDDSQLPKDRFSAERLKGVDSTLKIQPAKLEDSAVYLCASSFGVNEKLFFGSGTQLSVL.